This T cell receptor (beta chain) was obtained from a study of Graves' ophthalmopathy and Graves' hyperthyroidism. The V gene's germline CDR1 is LNHDA and CDR2 SQIVND (reference sequence). This CDR3 has 13 amino acids. V was shortened by 5 bases and J by 6 bases, with 14 bases between the two germline ends. This clonotype was recorded many times. The authors amplified TCR beta CDR3 regions, and they did so from RNA transcripts for repertoire sequencing. Second-round multiplex PCR followed a first-round RT-PCR using HTBI primers. Via MiXCR, TCRdb re-called the multiplex PCR reads, giving one row per CDR3 protein. The top ten clones hold over 2.5% of a sample with around 660,000 distinct CDR3 sequences, roughly 39% of them seen once.

Sequencing input: peripheral blood. This chain joins TRBV19 and TRBJ2-7; D call uncertain. The source of this sequence is an adult man with Graves' ophthalmopathy. For the CDR3, the DNA is TGTGCCAGTAGTCGCCCAGCCGGGTCCGAGCAGTACTTC. It yields the protein CASSRPAGSEQYF. Using reference TRBV19 and TRBJ2-7 for the parts outside the CDR3, the full variable domain is DGGITQSPKYLFRKEGQNVTLSCEQNLNHDAMYWYRQDPGQGLRLIYYSQIVNDFQKGDIAEGYSVSREKKESFPLTVTSAQKNPTAFYLCASSRPAGSEQYFGPGTRLTVT.